Sequencing of this T cell receptor beta chain was carried out in a study of cytomegalovirus exposure and HLA in healthy donors. Study results and limitations: Most CMV-associated TCR beta chains were later found to appear HLA-restricted. Some segments of the V type, notably TRBV6-2 and TRBV6-3, were excluded as indistinguishable. With later analysis, a missense DCLRE1C variant became linked to TCR beta V- and J-gene trimming.

Per germline, CDR1 WNHNN and CDR2 SYGVQD (reference sequence). CDR3 length: 14 amino acids. Trimming left V 0 bases short and J 6 bases short, with 11 bases between. Of note for this clone: What it binds is unknown.

The primer mix had 60 Vbeta and 13 Jbeta primers. Per the original data handling: Among the unique TCR beta chains that a later analysis counted, about 84 million in all, roughly 11 million were shared. The table came from immunoSEQ multiplex PCR; TCRdb's copy has only in-frame clones and leaves some out. For V, J and clone size, that table is used; D and trimming come from the DNA. The data contain around 67,000 clones, around 82% of them singletons. Sequencing used PBMCs. This TCR was sampled from a man aged 18 to 29 in good health and CMV-seropositive. This sequence joins TRBV10-1 and TRBJ2-5, with D possibly TRBD2 on 5 matching bases. The CDR3 protein is CASSESAATKTQYF. CDR3 nucleotides: TGCGCCAGCAGTGAGTCAGCGGCTACCAAGACCCAGTACTTC.